These 5 T cell receptor beta chains were all obtained from the same sample, sequenced in a study of human T cells and chemical hapten exposure. TCRdb reprocessed the RACE reads via MiXCR and lists one record per CDR3 protein. The table includes around 380,000 distinct CDR3 sequences, 4.5% to 7% detected once. Time point reported: pre-sensitization, week 0. The treatment denotes: therapeutic diphenylcyclopropenone sensitization with weekly scalp DPC. Sequencing was performed on whole blood, taken in connection with sensitization to the hapten diphenylcyclopropenone (DPC). Source of these receptors: a young woman with alopecia areata. Some clones in this sample may be carry-over from other donors' samples.

This chain links TRBV27 with TRBJ1-1, with D possibly TRBD1 on 5 matching bases. The length of the CDR3 is 12 residues. V was shortened by 5 bases and J by 12 bases, with 16 bases between the two germline ends. Germline V lookup: CDR1 MNHEY, CDR2 SMNVEV (reference sequence). Written as DNA, the CDR3 is TGTGCCAGCAGTAGGTACCGGGACGCTCCTTTCTTT. It codes for CASSRYRDAPFF.

This clonotype showed up just a few times. The V gene is TRBV3-1, the J gene TRBJ2-3; the match to TRBD2 covers 9 bases. Germline assignment: CDR1 LGHDT and CDR2 YNNKEL (reference sequence). This CDR3 has 15 residues. V was clipped by 2 bases and J by 5 bases; unmatched bases: 5. CDR3 in amino acids: CASSQIAGAQDTQYF. CDR3 nucleotide sequence: TGTGCCAGCAGCCAAATAGCGGGGGCCCAAGATACGCAGTATTTT.

This clonotype was seen more than once but under ten times. The chain carries TRBV2 and TRBJ2-2; D is undetermined. Trimming removed 1 base at V and 2 bases at J, with 5 bases between. CDR3 length: 14 amino acids. Per germline, CDR1 SNHLY and CDR2 FYNNEI. The CDR3 DNA reads as TGTGCCAGCAGTGAAGGTCTCAACACCGGGGAGCTGTTTTTT. Translated, it gives CASSEGLNTGELFF.

This clonotype has ten or more counts. The chain is built from TRBV11-2 and TRBJ1-6; 10 bases are a match to TRBD1. Trimming took 6 bases from V and 9 from J; bases not matched to a gene: 5. CDR3 length: 14 amino acids. Per the germline V gene, CDR1 is SGHAT and CDR2 is FQNNGV. The CDR3 sequence is CASRTRDRGSPLHF. The CDR3 DNA is TGTGCCAGCAGAACCCGGGACAGGGGTTCACCCCTCCACTTT.

Only a few counts were recorded for this clonotype. The J gene is TRBJ1-1, the V gene TRBV5-6; 12 nucleotides line up with TRBD1. The germline CDR1 and CDR2 sequences are SGHDT and YYEEEE. The CDR3 runs 16 residues. Trimming removed 2 bases from V and 0 bases from J; junction bases left unmatched: 2. For the CDR3, the DNA is TGTGCCAGCAGCTTTGGGACAGGGGGCCTGAACACTGAAGCTTTCTTT. It translates to CASSFGTGGLNTEAFF.